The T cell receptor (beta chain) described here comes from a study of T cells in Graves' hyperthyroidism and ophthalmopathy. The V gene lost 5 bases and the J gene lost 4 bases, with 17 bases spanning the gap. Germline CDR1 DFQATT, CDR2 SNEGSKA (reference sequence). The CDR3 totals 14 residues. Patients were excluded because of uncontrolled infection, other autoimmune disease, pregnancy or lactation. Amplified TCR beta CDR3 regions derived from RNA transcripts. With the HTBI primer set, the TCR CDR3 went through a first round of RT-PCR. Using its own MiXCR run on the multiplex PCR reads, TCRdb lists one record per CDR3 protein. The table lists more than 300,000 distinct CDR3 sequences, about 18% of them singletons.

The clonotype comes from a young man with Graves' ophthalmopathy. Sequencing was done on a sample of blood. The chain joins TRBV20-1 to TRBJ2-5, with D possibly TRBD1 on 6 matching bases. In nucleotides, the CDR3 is TGCAGTGCTTCAGGGGTCGGTTCTTCAGAGACCCAGTACTTC. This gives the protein CSASGVGSSETQYF.